These 11 T cell receptor beta chains came from one sample sequenced in a study of OX40 agonist ivuxolimab in advanced cancers. Measured with immunoSEQ multiplex PCR; TCRdb has only the in-frame clones, and not every one. This table has 55,000 to 65,000 clones, 82% appearing once. This specimen was CD4+ or CD8+ T cells sorted from blood, taken in a trial of the OX40 agonist ivuxolimab. Receptor source: an adult with an advanced solid tumor such as melanoma, head and neck, liver or kidney cancer.

The chain joins TRBV30 to TRBJ1-3; 7 bases agree with TRBD1. V trimming: 3 bases; J trimming: 5 bases; junction bases outside the gene matches: 7. Germline lookup yields CDR1 GTSNPN and CDR2 SVGIG (reference sequence). The CDR3 is made up of 14 amino acids. The CDR3 bases are TGTGCCTGGAGCCAAACAGGGGAGAGAAACACCATATATTTT. This sequence encodes CAWSQTGERNTIYF. Based on the CDR3 plus reference TRBV30 and TRBJ1-3, the full variable domain is SQTIHQWPATLVQPVGSPLSLECTVEGTSNPNLYWYRQAAGRGLQLLFYSVGIGQISSEVPQNLSASRPQDRQFILSSKKLLLSDSGFYLCAWSQTGERNTIYFGEGSWLTVV.

V is TRBV28 and J is TRBJ1-4, with D perhaps TRBD1 (6 bases). Germline V gene data show CDR1 as MDHEN and CDR2 as SYDVKM. Deletions cut 3 bases from V and 8 bases from J, with 13 bases between. CDR3 size: 14 residues. The CDR3 nucleotides are TGTGCCAGCAGTTTGGGGGGGGGCCAAGAAAAACTGTTTTTT. Translated: CASSLGGGQEKLFF.

The J gene is TRBJ1-5, the V gene TRBV28, with a weak D call TRBD1 (6 bases). V dropped 5 bases and J dropped 0 bases, with 29 bases sitting between them. This CDR3 has 21 amino acids. CDR1 is MDHEN, CDR2 SYDVKM, per germline. The CDR3 protein is CASSPNGPDRRYRLSNQPQHF. Written as DNA, the CDR3 is TGTGCCAGCAGTCCCAATGGGCCTGACAGGAGGTACCGCCTTAGCAATCAGCCCCAGCATTTT.

The chain combines TRBV6-1 with TRBJ2-3; D possibly corresponds to TRBD1 (5 bases). The CDR3 is 15 residues long. Germline assignment: CDR1 MNHNS and CDR2 SASEGT. V lost 3 bases to trimming and J lost 5 bases, with 15 bases between them. CDR3 amino acids: CASSDGRQLGDTQYF. DNA of the CDR3: TGTGCCAGCAGTGATGGCAGACAGCTGGGAGATACGCAGTATTTT.

The V and J genes are TRBV6-1 and TRBJ2-2; D remains unclear. Germline CDR1 reads MNHNS; CDR2 reads SASEGT. The V end lost 5 bases, the J end lost 1 base, and 5 bases lay between the germline ends. This CDR3 contains 13 residues. For the CDR3, the DNA is TGTGCCAGCAGTTTCATGAACACCGGGGAGCTGTTTTTT. Residues: CASSFMNTGELFF.

The chain recombines TRBV7-2 with TRBJ2-2, with D possibly matching TRBD2 (5 bases). Germline assignment: CDR1 SGHTA and CDR2 FQGNSA. The CDR3 is 16 residues long. Trimming removed 4 bases at V and 0 bases at J, with 12 bases between. The CDR3 nucleotides are TGTGCCAGCAGCTCACAATCCGGGACGAACACCGGGGAGCTGTTTTTT. It yields the protein CASSSQSGTNTGELFF.

The DNA for the CDR3 is TGTGCCAGCAGCTTAGAACAATTCTACGAGCAGTACTTC. Encoded protein: CASSLEQFYEQYF. The gene calls are TRBV11-2 and TRBJ2-7; D gene uncertain. The germline V and J ends were trimmed by 0 bases and 3 bases, with 6 bases remaining between them. Looked up from germline, CDR1 is SGHAT and CDR2 is FQNNGV. The CDR3 is 13 residues long.

The chain carries TRBV7-9 and TRBJ2-3; tentative D call: TRBD2 (6 bases). The CDR3 is 17 residues long. V was clipped by 5 bases and J by 0 bases, with 18 bases between them. The germline V gene has CDR1 SEHNR and CDR2 FQNEAQ (reference sequence). CDR3 nucleotides: TGTGCCAGCAGCGCCCGGTGGGACTGGCAAAGCACAGATACGCAGTATTTT. Residues: CASSARWDWQSTDTQYF.

The table lists this clone with a few counts. The CDR3 spells CASSGAGESDEQYF. DNA for the CDR3: TGTGCCAGCAGTGGAGCTGGAGAATCGGATGAGCAGTACTTC. This chain links TRBV6-1 with TRBJ2-7; D gene ambiguous. This CDR3 has 14 amino acids. Germline V gene data show CDR1 as MNHNS and CDR2 as SASEGT. Trimming pared 4 bases from V and 7 bases from J, leaving 17 bases between.

The rearrangement uses TRBV29-1 and TRBJ1-2, with 9 nucleotides matching TRBD1. Trimming at V came to 0 bases and at J to 8 bases, leaving 7 bases not matched to a gene. This CDR3 has 14 residues. The V gene's germline CDR1 is SQVTM and CDR2 ANQGSEA. DNA of the CDR3: TGCAGCGTTGAAGATTTTACAGGGGGCAGGGGCTACACCTTC. It codes for CSVEDFTGGRGYTF.

The rearrangement uses TRBV15 and TRBJ2-3; 8 nucleotides line up with TRBD2. After removal of 0 bases from V and 10 bases from J, the junction contained 12 bases not matched to a gene. CDR1 and CDR2 from the germline V gene are LNHNV and YYDKDF (reference sequence). The CDR3 spans 16 residues. The CDR3 region is CATSRDRGTSGGSQYF. The CDR3, as DNA: TGTGCCACCAGCAGAGATCGGGGGACCAGCGGGGGATCGCAGTATTTT. Combining the CDR3 with reference TRBV15 and TRBJ2-3 gives the whole variable domain DAMVIQNPRYQVTQFGKPVTLSCSQTLNHNVMYWYQQKSSQAPKLLFHYYDKDFNNEADTPDNFQSRRPNTSFCFLDIRSPGLGDTAMYLCATSRDRGTSGGSQYFGPGTRLTVL.